This TCR beta chain was sequenced for a study of human T cells and chemical hapten exposure. This clonotype was seen repeatedly, ten times or more. The germline CDR1 and CDR2 sequences are SGDLS and YYNGEE. This CDR3 contains 16 residues. With V trimmed by 0 bases and J by 4 bases, 7 bases remained unmatched. As to time point: patch test 1, 2 weeks after DPC sensitization. Treatment given: therapeutic diphenylcyclopropenone sensitization with weekly scalp DPC. Extraction yielded total RNA from whole blood (unfractionated). TCRdb re-called the RACE reads through MiXCR, storing one row per CDR3 protein. The data show 340,000 or so distinct CDR3 sequences, approximately 6.3% seen once.

The source of this sequence is a young woman with alopecia areata. Some clones in this sample may be carry-over from other donors' samples. This chain joins TRBV9 and TRBJ2-1, with 7 nucleotides matching TRBD2. Here the sequenced sample was whole blood, taken in connection with sensitization to the hapten diphenylcyclopropenone (DPC). This chain's CDR3 is CASSVVGSSGYNEQFF. The CDR3 bases are TGTGCCAGCAGCGTAGTTGGATCTAGCGGTTACAATGAGCAGTTCTTC.